Each of the 24 T cell receptor beta chains below was sequenced from the same sample in a study of blood T cell repertoires in COVID-19. The method was immunoSEQ multiplex PCR; TCRdb's version includes in-frame clones alone and lacks a portion of them. Counted here are around 110,000 clones, around 89% occurring once; the ten biggest clones make up around 7%. The sample was peripheral blood. These receptors were obtained from a middle-aged man with active or convalescent COVID-19.

This clone was found once. This chain uses TRBV9 with TRBJ2-2; the D gene is possibly TRBD1 (6 bases). V was shortened by 0 bases and J by 1 base, with 10 bases between the two germline ends. Looked up from germline, CDR1 is SGDLS and CDR2 is YYNGEE. The CDR3 is 16 residues long. The CDR3 DNA is TGTGCCAGCAGCGTAGGGGTAGGGGGGAACACCGGGGAGCTGTTTTTT. Residues: CASSVGVGGNTGELFF.

This chain connects TRBV7-2 to TRBJ1-2, with 8 bases identical to TRBD1. The CDR3 spans 17 residues. The junction had 15 bases not matched to a gene; V was cut back by 2 bases and J by 7 bases. Per the germline V gene, CDR1 is SGHTA and CDR2 is FQGNSA. The CDR3 coding sequence is TGTGCCAGCAGCTTAAAAGGGGGAGGGGACAGGACTATTGGCTACACCTTC. Its protein product is CASSLKGGGDRTIGYTF.

This rearrangement joins TRBV4-2 to TRBJ2-2; 7 bases map to TRBD2. The CDR3 consists of 17 residues. V dropped 1 base and J dropped 5; count of bases not matched to a gene: 10. Germline V gives CDR1 LGHNA, CDR2 YNFKEQ. The CDR3: CASSQASGPETTGELFF. The CDR3 DNA sequence: TGTGCCAGCAGCCAAGCTAGCGGACCAGAAACTACCGGGGAGCTGTTTTTT.

The chain couples TRBV30 to TRBJ2-3, with 7 nucleotides matching TRBD2. This CDR3 region has 18 residues. Germline CDR1 and CDR2: GTSNPN and SVGIG (reference sequence). V shed 0 bases, J shed 0 bases, and the junction held 12 bases outside the gene matches. CDR3 sequence: CAWSVGSGKSPSTDTQYF. Written as DNA, the CDR3 is TGTGCCTGGAGTGTCGGGAGCGGGAAATCCCCTAGCACAGATACGCAGTATTTT. The full variable domain, with the rest looked up from reference TRBV30 and TRBJ2-3, is SQTIHQWPATLVQPVGSPLSLECTVEGTSNPNLYWYRQAAGRGLQLLFYSVGIGQISSEVPQNLSASRPQDRQFILSSKKLLLSDSGFYLCAWSVGSGKSPSTDTQYFGPGTRLTVL.

The chain carries TRBV18 and TRBJ2-2; D is uncertain. The CDR3 consists of 16 residues. Germline-derived CDR1 and CDR2 are KGHSH and LQKENI. V lost 3 bases and J 1 base, leaving 12 bases between the germline ends. The CDR3 sequence is CASSPARRRNTGELFF. CDR3 coding DNA: TGTGCCAGCTCACCGGCTAGGCGGAGGAACACCGGGGAGCTGTTTTTT.

This rearrangement joins TRBV1 to TRBJ2-7; TRBD2 is taken as the D call from the table, unchecked against the DNA. TRBV1 is tagged as a pseudogene. The CDR3 runs to 14 residues. CDR3 bases: TGCACCAGCAGCCAAAGGCGGGTGGCTGAGGGGCAGTACTTC. Protein: CTSSQRRVAEGQYF.

The V call is TRBV9, the J call TRBJ1-2; tentative D call: TRBD1 (6 bases). V was clipped by 1 base and J by 5 bases, with 15 bases between them. From germline, CDR1 is SGDLS and CDR2 YYNGEE. The CDR3 runs 15 residues. The CDR3 loop reads CASSVNPTGPYGYTF. The CDR3 region has the DNA TGTGCCAGCAGCGTAAACCCCACAGGGCCTTATGGCTACACCTTC. The full variable domain, its missing parts supplied by reference TRBV9 and TRBJ1-2, is DSGVTQTPKHLITATGQRVTLRCSPRSGDLSVYWYQQSLDQGLQFLIQYYNGEERAKGNILERFSAQQFPDLHSELNLSSLELGDSALYFCASSVNPTGPYGYTFGSGTRLTVV.

The genes are TRBV30 and TRBJ1-6; D uncertain. CDR3 length: 14 amino acids. Per the germline V gene, CDR1 is GTSNPN and CDR2 is SVGIG (reference sequence). The germline V and J ends were trimmed by 4 bases and 7 bases, with 14 bases remaining between them. The CDR3 bases are TGTGCCTGGATCCGAGGTGATCCGAATTCACCCCTCCACTTT. It translates to CAWIRGDPNSPLHF.

The chain joins TRBV6-5 to TRBJ2-7; 7 bases align to TRBD2. The CDR3 consists of 13 residues. V lost 8 bases, J lost 0 bases, and 4 bases stayed unmatched. Germline V gene sequence: CDR1 MNHEY, CDR2 SVGAGI. The CDR3 is CASWGGSSYEQYF. CDR3 coding DNA: TGTGCCAGCTGGGGCGGGAGCTCCTACGAGCAGTACTTC.

The gene calls are TRBV5-4 and TRBJ1-2, with 9 nucleotides matching TRBD1. This CDR3 contains 14 residues. Trimming cost V 4 bases and J 7 bases; bases outside gene matches: 8. Germline V gives CDR1 SGHNT, CDR2 YYREEE (reference sequence). CDR3 sequence: CASSRDRDATGYTF. The DNA for the CDR3 is TGTGCCAGCAGCAGGGACAGGGACGCGACTGGCTACACCTTC. The entire variable domain, with the rest obtained from reference TRBV5-4 and TRBJ1-2, is as follows: ETGVTQSPTHLIKTRGQQVTLRCSSQSGHNTVSWYQQALGQGPQFIFQYYREEENGRGNFPPRFSGLQFPNYSSELNVNALELDDSALYLCASSRDRDATGYTFGSGTRLTVV.

The rearrangement joins TRBV30 to TRBJ2-7; 8 bases match TRBD1. The CDR3 runs 12 residues. Germline V lookup: CDR1 GTSNPN, CDR2 SVGIG (reference sequence). The V and J ends lost 3 bases and 3 bases, in that order; junction bases with no gene match: 1. The CDR3 coding sequence is TGTGCCTGGAGCACAGGGGGCTACGAGCAGTACTTC. It specifies CAWSTGGYEQYF.

V is TRBV3-1 (or the pseudogene TRBV3-2) and J is TRBJ2-6; D ambiguous. Trimming took off 5 bases at V and 0 bases at J, with 8 bases between the two ends. CDR3 length: 15 amino acids. CDR1 LGHDT and CDR2 YNNKEL come from the germline V gene (reference sequence). The CDR3 DNA reads TGTGCCAGCAGCGGGCAGGTCTCTGGGGCCAACGTCCTGACTTTC. It codes for CASSGQVSGANVLTF.

This clone was detected once. The chain joins TRBV3-1 (or the pseudogene TRBV3-2) to TRBJ1-1; no clear D. This CDR3 has 14 residues. The germline V and J ends were trimmed by 4 bases and 7 bases, with 16 bases remaining between them. The germline V gene has CDR1 LGHDT and CDR2 YNNKEL (reference sequence). CDR3 region: CASSPVNGRSEAFF. CDR3 nucleotide sequence: TGTGCCAGCAGCCCCGTCAATGGAAGGAGTGAAGCTTTCTTT.

V is TRBV5-4 and J is TRBJ1-2, with 9 nucleotides matching TRBD1. V lost 5 bases, J lost 0 bases, and 5 bases stayed unmatched. The CDR3 runs to 15 residues. Germline V gene sequence: CDR1 SGHNT, CDR2 YYREEE (reference sequence). CDR3 protein: CASRQGQGANYGYTF. The CDR3 DNA is TGTGCCAGCAGGCAGGGACAGGGAGCTAACTATGGCTACACCTTC.

The CDR3 protein is CASSRGGRSYNEQFF. The DNA for the CDR3 is TGTGCCAGCAGCCGAGGAGGGAGGTCCTACAATGAGCAGTTCTTC. The chain recombines TRBV2 with TRBJ2-1; D perhaps matches TRBD2 (6 bases). Germline V CDR1 and CDR2: SNHLY, FYNNEI. The CDR3 runs to 15 residues. The ends were cut back, 6 bases at V and 1 base at J, with 13 bases in the middle.

V is TRBV30 and J is TRBJ1-2, with 8 bases that match TRBD1. Germline V CDR1 and CDR2: GTSNPN, SVGIG (reference sequence). The CDR3 sequence is 15 residues long. The V segment lost 0 bases and the J segment 8 bases; nucleotides outside the gene matches: 11. The CDR3 spells CAWSVWTGWESGYTF. CDR3 DNA sequence: TGTGCCTGGAGTGTGTGGACAGGGTGGGAGTCCGGCTACACCTTC.

This chain uses TRBV7-9 with TRBJ1-1; D not resolved. This CDR3 spans 14 amino acids. Germline CDR1 SEHNR, CDR2 FQNEAQ (reference sequence). V dropped 2 bases and J dropped 2 bases, with 9 bases sitting between them. The CDR3: CASSLQARNTEAFF. The CDR3 DNA sequence: TGTGCCAGCAGCTTACAGGCCCGCAACACTGAAGCTTTCTTT.

The chain is built from TRBV5-1 and TRBJ1-5, with a weak D call TRBD1 (6 bases). The ends were cut back, 2 bases at V and 4 bases at J, with 13 bases in the middle. The CDR3 loop spans 15 amino acids. Germline CDR1 and CDR2: SGHRS and YFSETQ. The CDR3 coding sequence is TGCGCCAGCAGCTTAGGGGGGGAAGTTAATCAGCCCCAGCATTTT. It encodes CASSLGGEVNQPQHF.

J is TRBJ2-1 and V is TRBV3-1 (or the pseudogene TRBV3-2); 9 bases map to TRBD2. From germline, CDR1 is LGHDT and CDR2 YNNKEL (reference sequence). Losses at the gene ends were 1 base for V and 2 bases for J; bases not matched to a gene: 9. CDR3 length: 18 amino acids. The CDR3 protein is CASSQGVDSGRTYNEQFF. The CDR3, as DNA: TGTGCCAGCAGCCAAGGCGTTGATAGCGGGAGAACCTACAATGAGCAGTTCTTC.

This chain links TRBV28 with TRBJ2-7; no definite D call. The CDR3 is 11 amino acids. The germline V and J ends were trimmed by 5 bases and 3 bases, with 5 bases remaining between them. Germline V gene lookup returns CDR1 MDHEN and CDR2 SYDVKM. This CDR3 is CASSRSYEQYF. The CDR3 region has the DNA TGTGCCAGCAGTCGGAGCTACGAGCAGTACTTC.

This sequence joins TRBV18 and TRBJ2-4; TRBD2 matches at 11 bases. The CDR3 runs 19 residues. CDR1 is KGHSH and CDR2 is LQKENI in the germline V gene. V lost 3 bases to trimming and J lost 3 bases; unmatched junction nucleotides: 13. The CDR3 bases are TGTGCCAGCTCACCGGTTTCCGGGACTAGCGGAAGGGGCAAAAACATTCAGTACTTC. It encodes CASSPVSGTSGRGKNIQYF.

This sequence joins TRBV10-3 and TRBJ2-7, with 10 bases identical to TRBD2. After removal of 10 bases from V and 5 bases from J, the junction contained 14 bases not matched to a gene. The germline gives CDR1 ENHRY, CDR2 SYGVKD. This CDR3 has 15 residues. The CDR3: CATLQSLAGADEQYF. The CDR3 bases are TGTGCCACACTCCAGTCTCTAGCGGGAGCTGACGAGCAGTACTTC.

CDR3 amino acids: CAISEYGQGYEQYF. Here the CDR3 DNA reads TGTGCCATCAGTGAGTACGGACAGGGGTACGAGCAGTACTTC. V usage is TRBV10-3 and J usage is TRBJ2-7; TRBD1 aligns across 9 bases. Germline V gene data show CDR1 as ENHRY and CDR2 as SYGVKD. The CDR3 is 14 residues long. V shed 1 base, J shed 4 bases, and the junction held 2 bases outside the gene matches.

This clone has more than one count but fewer than ten. The chain combines TRBV6-4 with TRBJ1-2, with 12 bases that match TRBD1. V shed 0 bases, J shed 7 bases, and the junction held 3 bases outside the gene matches. Germline CDR1 is MRHNA and CDR2 is SNTAGT. The CDR3 loop spans 15 amino acids. The CDR3: CASSDSGTGGRGYTF. CDR3 sequence (DNA): TGTGCCAGCAGTGACTCCGGGACAGGGGGCCGTGGCTACACCTTC.